The sequence of this T cell receptor beta chain was determined in a study of blood T cell repertoires in COVID-19. At the level of the study: Samples came from the United States, Italy and Spain, spanning acute and convalescent COVID-19. T cells, B-cell-depleted T cells, or PBMCs supplied cDNA or gDNA.

Methods used by the authors: Estimation of nucleated cell counts relied on the amplification of reference gene primers. The table came from immunoSEQ multiplex PCR; TCRdb's copy has only in-frame clones and leaves some out. D and trimming were read from the DNA, whereas the V and J calls and clone size are those reported in that table. The repertoire consists of about 59,000 clones, with roughly 70% occurring once and the leading ten covering around 20%. This CDR3 is 14 amino acids long. CDR1 is SGDLS and CDR2 is YYNGEE in the germline V gene. J gave up 7 bases and V 4 bases, and 11 bases lay outside the gene matches. This clone was observed a few times.

The sample taken for sequencing was peripheral blood. The source of this sequence is a woman in her fifties or sixties with active or convalescent COVID-19. The V gene is TRBV9, the J gene TRBJ2-7, with 7 bases aligning to TRBD2. Written as DNA, the CDR3 is TGTGCCAGCAGCACCCGGGACTACCCCCAGGAGCAGTACTTC. Protein: CASSTRDYPQEQYF.